Sequencing of this T cell receptor beta chain was carried out in a study of shared clonotypes between healthy human individuals (dated by TCRdb to 2019 to 2021). In terms of the full investigation: A few men and two women, aged 18 to 49 years, made up the cohort. For each donor, three plates each were used for CD4 naive and CD4 memory, two plates were used for CD8 naive, and one plate was used for CD8 memory. Blood TCR repertoires of roughly 5 healthy adults were deeply sequenced to estimate repertoire size and the extent of clonotype sharing between individuals. To increase sequencing depth and limit assay-specific biases, different laboratories used diverse techniques to prepare libraries and sequence TCR repertoires. Between about 0.94 and 8.9 billion PBMCs per donor were obtained by leukapheresis.

About this clone itself: Its antigen is still unknown. No qualities accompany the bases; no much larger clone lies one base away.

Broad study findings and their caveats: Pairwise subsampling led to the expectation that sequencing depth would affect the degree of clonotype sharing among donors. Sampling was limited to blood, and TCR repertoires in tissue likely differ from TCR repertoires in blood. Compared with non-shared clonotypes, clonotypes shared by all four sorted-subset donors had higher generation probabilities. Naive subsets generally had larger estimated clonotype richness than memory subsets did. Rarefaction of sorted-subset datasets indicated incomplete sequencing despite the large sequencing depth. Because the study included a small number of donors, the genetic and exposure-history diversity represented was limited. Across four donors, roughly 5.4% of naive CD4, more than 3% of naive CD8, approximately 2.5% of memory CD4, and roughly 0.41% of memory CD8 clonotypes were shared.

Donors were healthy HIV-negative adults with no recently reported acute infections or vaccinations. Every donor was a Caucasian adult living in Nashville, Tennessee, USA. CD4+ T cells were enriched by magnetic negative selection, after which naive cells were positively selected on CD45RA and the negative fraction was taken as the memory subset. Blood was obtained by leukapheresis, after which PBMCs were separated by Ficoll-Histopaque density gradient centrifugation and cryopreserved in liquid nitrogen vapor phase. Analytical flow cytometry was used to check the purity and quantity of every magnetically sorted T cell population. Genomic DNA was isolated from every sorted fraction and measured by UV absorbance on a Nanodrop 2000c. Using the deep immunoSEQ assay, TCR CDR3 regions were amplified from genomic DNA by multiplex PCR. Extracted genomic DNA from each cell subset was distributed evenly across all wells of several immunoSEQ 96-well plates, and each plate was treated as a replicate. Each replicate PCR for sorted subsets received around 200 ng genomic DNA, equal to about 30,000 T cell genomes. The purified libraries were quantified using a Qubit 3.0 fluorometer, sized with a Bioanalyzer 2100, and then quantified again using the KAPA Library Quantification kit. Every immunoSEQ 96-well plate was sequenced on a separate single-read 150-cycle Illumina NextSeq 550 flow cell. The paper's data handling went like this. The immunoSEQ output contained only junctional sequences without quality scores, so filtering could not match that applied to full-length reads. Sequences were annotated with PyIR, a Python wrapper for IgBLAST v1.9, and V/J genes and CDR3 were assigned using IMGT germline references. Reads were filtered out if the reads had weak V/J assignments (E-value above 1e-6), no CDR3, stop codons, out-of-frame junctions, or ambiguous translated residues. A V3J clonotype was defined by an identical inferred V gene, J gene, and CDR3 amino acid sequence. Percentage overlap between repertoires was calculated by dividing the number of shared unique clonotypes by the size of the smaller repertoire. Repertoire richness was assessed with RTK rarefaction, the Chao1 estimator, and Recon v2.1 estimates of unobserved clonotypes. Generation probabilities were computed with OLGA for all TCRbeta clonotypes obtained by the gDNA method from four donors. Not all clones reach the TCRdb copy of this immuneACCESS table, which keeps in-frame sequences only. Checked studies attribute under half of the gap to unresolved V genes and leave the rest unexplained. Clone size and V and J calls were adopted from that table, with D and trimming inferred from the DNA. The sample table records about 960,000 clones; around three quarters of these occur just once. The ten top clones hold roughly 1.5% of the sample.

At the junction V is shortened by 0 bases and J by 8 bases, with 16 bases in between. Reading the germline V gene gives CDR1 LGHNA and CDR2 YSLEER. From cysteine to phenylalanine, the CDR3 is 15 amino acids long. Only the CDR3 DNA is retained, 45 bases long and in frame from the first base. The chain is encoded by TRBV4-3 joined to TRBJ2-5, with the identity of the D gene unclear. Material for sequencing was memory CD4+ T cells sorted from blood. The sample's cell subset or site label, decoded: CD45RA-negative fraction. The receptor comes from a man between 18 and 29 years old in good health. The DNA sequence follows: TGCGCCAGCAGCCAAGATGTGATGATATCCGGTACCCAGTACTTC. This sequence encodes CASSQDVMISGTQYF.